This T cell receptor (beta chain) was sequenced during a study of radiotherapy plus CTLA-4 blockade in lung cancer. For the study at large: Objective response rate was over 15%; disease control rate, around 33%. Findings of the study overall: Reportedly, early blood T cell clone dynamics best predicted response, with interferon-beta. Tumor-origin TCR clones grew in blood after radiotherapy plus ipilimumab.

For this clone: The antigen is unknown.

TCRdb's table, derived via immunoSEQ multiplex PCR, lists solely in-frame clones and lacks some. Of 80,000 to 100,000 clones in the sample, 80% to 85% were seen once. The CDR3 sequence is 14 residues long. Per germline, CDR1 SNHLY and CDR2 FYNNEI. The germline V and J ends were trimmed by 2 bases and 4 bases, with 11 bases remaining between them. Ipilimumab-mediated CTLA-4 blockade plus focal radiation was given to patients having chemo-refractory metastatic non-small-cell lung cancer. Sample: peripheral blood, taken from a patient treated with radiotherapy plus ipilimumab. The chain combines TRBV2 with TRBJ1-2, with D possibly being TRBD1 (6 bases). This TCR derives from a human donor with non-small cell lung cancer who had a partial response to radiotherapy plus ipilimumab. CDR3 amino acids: CASSETDRSYGYTF. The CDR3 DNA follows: TGTGCCAGCAGTGAAACGGACAGATCCTATGGCTACACCTTC.